These 29 T cell receptor beta chains share one sample of origin, sequenced in a study of shared clonotypes between healthy human individuals. Generated by immunoSEQ multiplex PCR, the TCRdb table keeps only in-frame clones and is missing some. The table has around 2,000,000 clones, approximately 94% seen once. As defined, naive CD8 cells were CD45RO-negative and positively selected for CCR7, with terminally differentiated effector memory CD45RA+ cells excluded. Sequencing used naive CD8+ T cells sorted from blood. The source of these receptors is a man between 18 and 29 years old in good health.

V is TRBV9 and J is TRBJ1-5; a possible D gene is TRBD1 (6 bases). Trimming shortened V by 3 bases and J by 5 bases, and 12 bases separated the two germline ends. The CDR3 totals 14 residues. The germline V gene has CDR1 SGDLS and CDR2 YYNGEE. In DNA form, the CDR3 reads TGTGCCAGCAGCGAAACAGGGCTAGATCAGCCCCAGCATTTT. It specifies CASSETGLDQPQHF.

The V call is TRBV30, the J call TRBJ2-7; tentative D call: TRBD1 (5 bases). Germline V lookup: CDR1 GTSNPN, CDR2 SVGIG (reference sequence). The CDR3 is 14 amino acids. V dropped 0 bases and J dropped 2 bases, with 11 bases sitting between them. This CDR3 is CAWSVPARAYEQYF. The CDR3 nucleotides are TGTGCCTGGAGTGTCCCCGCCAGGGCCTACGAGCAGTACTTC.

The gene calls are TRBV10-3 and TRBJ2-7, with D tentatively TRBD1 (5 bases). Germline CDR1 reads ENHRY; CDR2 reads SYGVKD. This CDR3 has 13 residues. Trimming removed 10 bases from V and 0 bases from J, with 13 bases in between. The CDR3 region has the DNA TGTGCCACCCTAGGACATAGCTCCTACGAGCAGTACTTC. This translates into CATLGHSSYEQYF.

V is TRBV6-6 and J is TRBJ2-7; perhaps TRBD2 as D (6 bases). Trimming took off 7 bases at V and 3 bases at J, with 10 bases between the two ends. The CDR3 has 12 residues. Looked up from germline, CDR1 is MNHNY and CDR2 is SVGAGI (reference sequence). The CDR3, as DNA: TGTGCCAGCACCCCGGGGGTCTACGAGCAGTACTTC. Translation: CASTPGVYEQYF.

The rearrangement joins TRBV5-5 to TRBJ2-7, with D possibly called TRBD1 or TRBD2 (5 bases each). The CDR3 loop spans 14 amino acids. Germline CDR1 is SGHKS and CDR2 is YYEKEE (reference sequence). The germline V and J ends were trimmed by 0 bases and 2 bases, with 9 bases remaining between them. CDR3 region: CASSLAWGPYEQYF. The CDR3 nucleotides are TGTGCCAGCAGCTTGGCCTGGGGACCCTACGAGCAGTACTTC.

As to this clone: Other DNA sequences in the sample encode the same CDR3. The chain combines TRBV27 with TRBJ2-7; D not certain. This CDR3 comprises 14 residues. The germline V and J ends were trimmed by 0 bases and 2 bases, with 8 bases remaining between them. Germline V gives CDR1 MNHEY, CDR2 SMNVEV (reference sequence). CDR3 nucleotide sequence: TGTGCCAGCAGTTTATCACGTGGCCCCTACGAGCAGTACTTC. It yields the protein CASSLSRGPYEQYF.

The chain joins TRBV28 to TRBJ1-2; TRBD1 matches at 7 bases. CDR1 is MDHEN, CDR2 SYDVKM, per germline. V dropped 5 bases and J dropped 8; count of bases not matched to a gene: 14. The length of the CDR3 is 15 residues. CDR3 amino acids: CASSPIPETGTGYTF. Here the CDR3 DNA reads TGTGCCAGCAGTCCCATTCCTGAGACAGGGACAGGCTACACCTTC.

This sequence joins TRBV7-9 and TRBJ2-3; the D is unclear. This CDR3 has 17 residues. Deletions cut 2 bases from V and 0 bases from J, with 15 bases between. Germline CDR1 is SEHNR and CDR2 is FQNEAQ (reference sequence). The CDR3 DNA reads as TGTGCCAGCAGCTTACCAAATAGCCGGAGAAGCACAGATACGCAGTATTTT. Translating gives CASSLPNSRRSTDTQYF.

This chain uses TRBV15 with TRBJ2-3, with D possibly TRBD1 on 6 matching bases. Germline loops: CDR1 LNHNV, CDR2 YYDKDF (reference sequence). V shed 3 bases and J shed 3 bases, with 16 bases lying between them. The CDR3 loop spans 16 amino acids. The CDR3: CATSSTLTGITDTQYF. The DNA of the CDR3 is TGTGCCACCAGCAGTACCCTGACAGGAATAACAGATACGCAGTATTTT.

J is TRBJ1-6 and V is TRBV6-1, with TRBD1 identical over 8 bases. Trimming removed 3 bases from V and 6 bases from J; junction bases left unmatched: 7. The CDR3 has 16 amino acids. The germline gives CDR1 MNHNS, CDR2 SASEGT. DNA of the CDR3: TGTGCCAGCAGTGAGGCAGGGGGCGTTCTTAATTCACCCCTCCACTTT. Amino acid sequence: CASSEAGGVLNSPLHF.

V usage is TRBV4-1 and J usage is TRBJ2-4, with D maybe TRBD1 (6 bases). V was clipped by 2 bases and J by 9 bases, with 11 bases between them. The CDR3 totals 13 residues. The germline V gene encodes CDR1 MGHRA and CDR2 YSYEKL. In DNA form, the CDR3 reads TGCGCCAGCAGCCAATCCCAGGGGCTCATTCAGTACTTC. This gives the protein CASSQSQGLIQYF.

The V gene is TRBV4-2, the J gene TRBJ1-3; the D gene is possibly TRBD1 (5 bases). V was cut by 0 bases and J by 3 bases, with 15 bases left in between. The CDR3 runs to 17 residues. Looked up from germline, CDR1 is LGHNA and CDR2 is YNFKEQ. The CDR3 region is CASSQEGDLYLGNTIYF. In nucleotides, the CDR3 is TGTGCCAGCAGCCAAGAAGGGGATTTATACCTTGGAAACACCATATATTTT.

This rearrangement joins TRBV6-5 to TRBJ1-4; perhaps TRBD1 as D (5 bases). The CDR3 runs to 15 residues. Per the germline V gene, CDR1 is MNHEY and CDR2 is SVGAGI. Trimming removed 6 bases from V and 5 bases from J, with 16 bases in between. The CDR3 nucleotides are TGTGCCAGCAGCAACCGGGACGGTCGGAATGAAAAACTGTTTTTT. Its translation is CASSNRDGRNEKLFF.

This chain connects TRBV14 to TRBJ1-1; possible D gene TRBD1, 6 bases. CDR3 length: 15 residues. Trimming pared 6 bases from V and 0 bases from J, leaving 14 bases between. Germline-derived CDR1 and CDR2 are SGHDN and FVKESK. CDR3 coding DNA: TGTGCCAGCAGGCTCACCGGGACACTGAACACTGAAGCTTTCTTT. Protein: CASRLTGTLNTEAFF.

The chain carries TRBV6-6 and TRBJ2-7; 7 bases are shared with TRBD1. The J segment lost 5 bases and the V segment lost 4 bases, leaving 5 bases of the junction unmatched. The CDR3 extends over 13 amino acids. CDR1 is MNHNY, CDR2 SVGAGI, per germline (reference sequence). The CDR3 DNA reads TGTGCCAGCAGTTTGACAGGGATCGACGAGCAGTACTTC. This gives the protein CASSLTGIDEQYF.

This chain joins TRBV30 and TRBJ2-1, with 7 bases matching TRBD2. CDR1 GTSNPN and CDR2 SVGIG come from the germline V gene (reference sequence). The CDR3 covers 14 residues. Germline trimming cut 8 bases from V and 4 bases from J; bases unmatched to any gene: 11. CDR3 residues: CARGRLAAYNEQFF. For the CDR3, the DNA is TGTGCCCGGGGACGGCTAGCGGCTTACAATGAGCAGTTCTTC.

J is TRBJ1-1 and V is TRBV11-2; no reliable D call. With 0 bases removed from V and 0 bases from J, the gap between germline ends came to 11 bases. Germline V gene sequence: CDR1 SGHAT, CDR2 FQNNGV. The CDR3 is 16 amino acids. The CDR3 spells CASSLDVTVMNTEAFF. The CDR3 nucleotides read TGTGCCAGCAGCTTAGATGTCACGGTGATGAACACTGAAGCTTTCTTT.

For this clone: This CDR3 is also generated by other DNA sequences in the sample. V and J are TRBV10-3 and TRBJ2-7, with D perhaps matching TRBD1 (6 bases). This CDR3 spans 11 amino acids. Trimming took 6 bases from V and 7 from J, leaving 10 bases between them. The V gene's germline CDR1 is ENHRY and CDR2 SYGVKD. CDR3 amino acids: CAISPGTEQYF. DNA of the CDR3: TGTGCCATCAGCCCGGGGACAGAGCAGTACTTC.

The V and J genes are TRBV13 and TRBJ1-1, with TRBD1 identical over 7 bases. Germline V CDR1 and CDR2: PRHDT, FYEKMQ (reference sequence). V lost 10 bases and J lost 4; bases outside the gene matches: 12. The CDR3 is 14 amino acids. CDR3 sequence: CANNNRGEGTEAFF. The CDR3 DNA reads TGTGCCAATAATAACAGGGGCGAAGGCACTGAAGCTTTCTTT.

This clone was counted once. The chain joins TRBV6-5 to TRBJ1-3; D ambiguous. Looked up from germline, CDR1 is MNHEY and CDR2 is SVGAGI. This CDR3 has 15 amino acids. V lost 0 bases and J lost 0, with 6 bases in between. This chain's CDR3 is CASSYSGVSGNTIYF. In DNA, the CDR3 is TGTGCCAGCAGTTACTCGGGAGTCTCTGGAAACACCATATATTTT.

This chain connects TRBV9 to TRBJ1-2; possible D gene TRBD1, 6 bases. CDR1 is SGDLS, CDR2 YYNGEE, per germline. This CDR3 comprises 14 residues. The V and J ends lost 3 bases and 3 bases respectively, with 12 bases between them. CDR3 amino acids: CASSGNRADYGYTF. The DNA of the CDR3 is TGTGCCAGCAGCGGAAACAGGGCGGACTATGGCTACACCTTC.

In nucleotides, the CDR3 is TGCGCCAGCAGCCGTTCCCCGGGACTAGTTGGCAATGAGCAGTTCTTC. It yields the protein CASSRSPGLVGNEQFF. The chain is built from TRBV4-1 and TRBJ2-1, with 8 bases aligning to TRBD2. Looked up from germline, CDR1 is MGHRA and CDR2 is YSYEKL. V lost 4 bases and J lost 6; bases outside the gene matches: 11. CDR3 length: 16 amino acids.

The gene calls are TRBV6-5 and TRBJ2-5; perhaps TRBD2 as D (6 bases). This CDR3 has 13 amino acids. Germline lookup yields CDR1 MNHEY and CDR2 SVGAGI. Trimming stripped 6 bases from V and 4 bases from J, with 12 bases between. This CDR3 reads CASSKQAGETQYF. CDR3 sequence (DNA): TGTGCCAGCAGCAAACAAGCGGGAGAGACCCAGTACTTC.

V is TRBV7-9 and J is TRBJ2-7; TRBD1 matches at 7 bases. Germline CDR1 is SEHNR and CDR2 is FQNEAQ (reference sequence). V lost 4 bases to trimming and J lost 2 bases; unmatched junction nucleotides: 17. The CDR3 runs to 18 residues. The CDR3 loop reads CASSSAALDRVPTYEQYF. The CDR3 nucleotides are TGTGCCAGCAGCTCCGCCGCCCTTGACAGGGTACCCACCTACGAGCAGTACTTC. The whole variable domain, remainder taken from reference TRBV7-9 and TRBJ2-7, is DTGVSQNPRHKITKRGQNVTFRCDPISEHNRLYWYRQTLGQGPEFLTYFQNEAQLEKSRLLSDRFSAERPKGSFSTLEIQRTEQGDSAMYLCASSSAALDRVPTYEQYFGPGTRLTVT.

The CDR3 DNA reads as TGTGCCAGCAGTTTTAAGGACGAGCAGTACTTC. This codes for CASSFKDEQYF. J is TRBJ2-7 and V is TRBV28; D ambiguous. Trimming removed 3 bases at V and 5 bases at J, with 5 bases between. The CDR3 totals 11 residues. Germline CDR1 is MDHEN and CDR2 is SYDVKM. The variable domain in full, with the rest retrieved from reference TRBV28 and TRBJ2-7, is DVKVTQSSRYLVKRTGEKVFLECVQDMDHENMFWYRQDPGLGLRLIYFSYDVKMKEKGDIPEGYSVSREKKERFSLILESASTNQTSMYLCASSFKDEQYFGPGTRLTVT.

About this clone itself: This same CDR3 is encoded by further DNA sequences in the sample. Here the CDR3 reads CASSTYNEQFF. Written as DNA, the CDR3 is TGTGCCAGTAGTACATACAATGAGCAGTTCTTC. This chain uses TRBV19 with TRBJ2-1; D ambiguous. Germline CDR1 reads LNHDA; CDR2 reads SQIVND (reference sequence). The CDR3 spans 11 residues. Trimming left V 4 bases short and J 4 bases short, with 2 bases between.

V usage is TRBV4-1 and J usage is TRBJ2-1; 9 bases align to TRBD1. V lost 0 bases, J lost 8 bases, and 5 bases stayed unmatched. The CDR3 runs 15 residues. The V gene's germline CDR1 is MGHRA and CDR2 YSYEKL. The chain's CDR3 is CASSQENGDRDEQFF. CDR3 DNA sequence: TGCGCCAGCAGCCAAGAGAACGGGGACAGGGATGAGCAGTTCTTC.

This sequence joins TRBV4-3 and TRBJ1-2; tentative D call: TRBD1 (5 bases). V shed 0 bases and J shed 2 bases, with 13 bases lying between them. The germline gives CDR1 LGHNA, CDR2 YSLEER. This CDR3 is 16 amino acids long. The CDR3 DNA follows: TGCGCCAGCAGCCAAGATCCTGCGGGGGTAAACTATGGCTACACCTTC. This codes for CASSQDPAGVNYGYTF.

The rearrangement joins TRBV7-8 to TRBJ2-5; a possible D gene is TRBD2 (6 bases). Germline loops: CDR1 SGHVS, CDR2 FQNEAQ. The CDR3 length is 15 residues. With 3 bases removed from V and 5 bases from J, the gap between germline ends came to 16 bases. The CDR3 region is CASSFSASEDETQYF. The CDR3 DNA reads as TGTGCCAGCAGCTTCTCGGCTAGCGAGGACGAGACCCAGTACTTC.